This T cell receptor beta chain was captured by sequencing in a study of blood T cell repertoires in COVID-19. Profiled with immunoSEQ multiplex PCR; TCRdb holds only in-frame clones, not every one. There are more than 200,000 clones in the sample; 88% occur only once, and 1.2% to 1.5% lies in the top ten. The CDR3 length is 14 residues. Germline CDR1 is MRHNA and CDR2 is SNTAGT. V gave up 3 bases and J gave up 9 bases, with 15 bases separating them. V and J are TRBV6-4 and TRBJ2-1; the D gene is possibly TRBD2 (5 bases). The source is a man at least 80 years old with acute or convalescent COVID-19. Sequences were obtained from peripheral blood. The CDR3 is CASSEDPTGGEQFF. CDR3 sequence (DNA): TGTGCCAGCAGTGAGGATCCCACTGGAGGTGAGCAGTTCTTC.